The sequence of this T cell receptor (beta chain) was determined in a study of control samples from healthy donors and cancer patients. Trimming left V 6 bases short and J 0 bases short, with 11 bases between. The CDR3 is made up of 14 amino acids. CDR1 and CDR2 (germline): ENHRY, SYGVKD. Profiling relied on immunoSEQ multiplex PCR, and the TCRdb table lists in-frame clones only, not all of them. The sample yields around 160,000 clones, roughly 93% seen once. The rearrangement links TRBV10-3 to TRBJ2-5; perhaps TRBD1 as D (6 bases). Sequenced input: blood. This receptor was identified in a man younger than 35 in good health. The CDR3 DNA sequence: TGTGCCATCAGCAGGGGTCAGGACCAAGAGACCCAGTACTTC. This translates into CAISRGQDQETQYF.